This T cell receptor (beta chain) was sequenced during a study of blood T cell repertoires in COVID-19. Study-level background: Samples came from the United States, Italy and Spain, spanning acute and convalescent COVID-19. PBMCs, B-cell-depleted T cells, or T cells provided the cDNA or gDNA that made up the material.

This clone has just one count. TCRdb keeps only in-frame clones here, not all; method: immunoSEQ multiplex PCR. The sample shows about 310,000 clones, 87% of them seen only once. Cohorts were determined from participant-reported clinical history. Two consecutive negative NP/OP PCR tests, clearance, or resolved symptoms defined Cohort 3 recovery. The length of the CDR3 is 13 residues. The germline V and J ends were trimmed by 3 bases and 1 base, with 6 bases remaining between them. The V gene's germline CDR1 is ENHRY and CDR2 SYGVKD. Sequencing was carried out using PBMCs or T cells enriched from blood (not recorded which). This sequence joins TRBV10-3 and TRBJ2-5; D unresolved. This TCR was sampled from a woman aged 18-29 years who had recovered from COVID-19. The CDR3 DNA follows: TGTGCCATCAGTGAACAGCTCCAAGAGACCCAGTACTTC. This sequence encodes CAISEQLQETQYF.